This TCR beta chain was identified in a study of blood T cells in healthy people across ages. Study-wide findings and caveats: Long-lived donors exceeded aged donors in naive CD4+ cells and diversity. Diversity figures based on one million T cells were deemed too low.

A second 7 to 11 cycle PCR used barcoded and J-beta primers. From the 5' RACE reads, TCRdb called clonotypes with MiXCR, one entry per CDR3 protein. The repertoire consists of some 1,000,000 distinct CDR3 sequences, with approximately 26% occurring once and the leading ten covering 0.65% to 0.95%. Details on this clonotype: The antigen remains unidentified.

CDR3 size: 15 residues. V was shortened by 0 bases and J by 3 bases, with 7 bases between the two germline ends. The V gene's germline CDR1 is SGHDT and CDR2 YYEEEE. These data also featured in a second study, about T cells of mothers and their children. That work adds: A few healthy Caucasian mothers, along with their six children, were the donors. No persistent microchimeric T cell clones were detected.

This clonotype was sampled from a girl aged 2 to 10 in good health. Sequencing was done on a sample of blood. The rearrangement links TRBV5-6 to TRBJ2-6, with D tentatively TRBD2 (6 bases). This chain's CDR3 is CASSLAGDGANVLTF. CDR3 DNA sequence: TGTGCCAGCAGCTTGGCGGGGGATGGGGCCAACGTCCTGACTTTC.